This T cell receptor beta chain was profiled in a study of immune cell composition in non-small cell lung cancer. Study findings and constraints: Smoking pack-years did not significantly correlate with tumour TCR-beta clonality.

This clone is labeled large. Its specificity is unknown. Assay used: immunoSEQ multiplex PCR; TCRdb lists only in-frame clones, some missing. This sample has approximately 3,100 clones; about 81% occur once, and the top ten carry more than 9.5%. The germline V gene encodes CDR1 LNHDA and CDR2 SQIVND (reference sequence). The CDR3 covers 14 residues. Trimming at V came to 4 bases and at J to 0 bases, leaving 3 bases not matched to a gene. The same specimen was also included in a second study, on CD4 T cells in lung cancer. That work adds: Four resected stage I-III patients provided tumor and non-adjacent lung tissue.

The origin of this receptor is a human donor with non-small cell lung cancer. The specimen sequenced was lung tumor tissue. The rearrangement uses TRBV19 and TRBJ2-7; TRBD1 agrees at 7 bases. The CDR3 DNA is TGTGCCAGTAGTACCGGACAGGCCTCCTACGAGCAGTACTTC. It is translated as CASSTGQASYEQYF.